One and the same sample provided the 14 T cell receptor beta chains below, sequenced in a study of metastatic and nonmetastatic thyroid tumors. TCRdb re-analyzed the PCR reads using MiXCR. The sample has about 33,000 clones; approximately 15% are singletons. The entire patient cohort was treatment-naive prior to thyroid surgery. Sequenced: blood. Receptors originate from a female donor with papillary thyroid cancer or a benign thyroid nodule (not recorded which). Some clones in this sample may be carry-over from other donors' samples.

Ten or more counts support this clone. This chain joins TRBV28 and TRBJ1-2; no firm D call. CDR1 MDHEN and CDR2 SYDVKM come from the germline V gene. CDR3 length: 13 residues. V shed 3 bases and J shed 8 bases, with 13 bases lying between them. The CDR3 reads CASSFGSGDGYTF. The CDR3, as DNA: TGTGCCAGCAGTTTCGGGTCAGGAGACGGCTACACCTTC.

Many counts were recorded for this clone. The gene calls are TRBV7-2 and TRBJ1-5; unclear D gene. V lost 4 bases and J lost 7, with 8 bases in between. CDR1 SGHTA and CDR2 FQGNSA come from the germline V gene. The CDR3 loop spans 12 amino acids. The CDR3 nucleotides are TGTGCCAGCAGCTACCGCGGCCAGCCCCAGCATTTT. This codes for CASSYRGQPQHF.

This clone has ten or more counts. This chain uses TRBV29-1 with TRBJ2-3; TRBD2 aligns across 7 bases. In germline, CDR1 is SQVTM, CDR2 ANQGSEA. J gave up 2 bases and V 5 bases, and 7 bases lay outside the gene matches. The CDR3 extends over 14 amino acids. CDR3 amino acids: CSVSAGATTDTQYF. In DNA form, the CDR3 reads TGCAGCGTTTCGGCGGGAGCTACCACAGATACGCAGTATTTT.

This clone occurred a few times. This rearrangement joins TRBV19 to TRBJ2-7; 7 bases align to TRBD2. The germline V gene encodes CDR1 LNHDA and CDR2 SQIVND (reference sequence). The CDR3 length is 15 residues. V was pared by 6 bases and J by 2 bases, with 10 bases of the junction left unmatched. CDR3 nucleotides: TGTGCCAGTAGGTACCCCGGGGGGTGCCCCTACGAGCAGTACTTC. Translated, it gives CASRYPGGCPYEQYF.

This clone was seen many times. The gene calls are TRBV5-6 and TRBJ1-6; 7 positions agree with TRBD1. Germline assignment: CDR1 SGHDT and CDR2 YYEEEE. With V trimmed by 5 bases and J by 4 bases, 9 bases remained unmatched. The CDR3 has 16 amino acids. The CDR3 region has the DNA TGTGCCAGCAGTCTCCGGGACAGCGAATATAATTCACCCCTCCACTTT. This encodes CASSLRDSEYNSPLHF.

This clone occurred many times. This sequence joins TRBV20-1 and TRBJ2-1; D uncertain. The CDR3 contains 14 residues. The germline gives CDR1 DFQATT, CDR2 SNEGSKA (reference sequence). V was cut by 3 bases and J by 0 bases, with 9 bases left in between. CDR3 nucleotides: TGCAGTGCTAGTGTTCAAAACTCCTACAATGAGCAGTTCTTC. Its protein is CSASVQNSYNEQFF.

Ten or more counts support this clone. One end of the junction varies from germline; a read error may be responsible. Other DNA sequences from this sample encode an identical CDR3 as well. The V gene is TRBV19, the J gene TRBJ1-6; D is unclear. The CDR3 covers 16 residues. CDR1 and CDR2 (germline): LNHDA, SQIVND (reference sequence). The CDR3 coding sequence is TGTGCTAGTAGTATCACACAGAGCTCCTATAATTCACCCCTCCACTTT. It codes for CASSITQSSYNSPLHF.

This clone was seen at least ten times. Other DNA sequences from this sample encode an identical CDR3 as well. The chain employs TRBV4-2 and TRBJ2-7; D ambiguous. Trimming pared 0 bases from V and 3 bases from J, leaving 0 bases between. The germline V gene has CDR1 LGHNA and CDR2 YNFKEQ. This CDR3 region has 11 residues. CDR3 sequence (DNA): TGTGCCAGCAGCCAAGACTACGAGCAGTACTTC. It specifies CASSQDYEQYF.

This clone appeared many times. Other DNA sequences within the sample encode an identical CDR3. V usage is TRBV2 and J usage is TRBJ2-5; 9 nucleotides match TRBD2. Trimming took 7 bases from V and 2 from J; bases not matched to a gene: 5. Germline loops: CDR1 SNHLY, CDR2 FYNNEI. The CDR3 covers 14 residues. CDR3 region: CASNAGGLQETQYF. The CDR3 DNA sequence: TGTGCCAGCAATGCGGGGGGGCTTCAAGAGACCCAGTACTTC.

This clone was found many times. The chain recombines TRBV3-1 with TRBJ2-7; 7 nucleotides line up with TRBD1. Germline trimming cut 6 bases from V and 3 bases from J; bases unmatched to any gene: 5. The CDR3 has 13 amino acids. The germline CDR1 and CDR2 sequences are LGHDT and YNNKEL (reference sequence). As DNA, the CDR3 is TGTGCCAGCAGTCGGGGACAGCGCTACGAGCAGTACTTC. This translates into CASSRGQRYEQYF.

The chain combines TRBV7-9 with TRBJ1-2, with unresolved D. CDR3 size: 13 residues. The germline CDR1 and CDR2 sequences are SEHNR and FQNEAQ (reference sequence). V gave up 10 bases and J gave up 5 bases, with 17 bases separating them. The CDR3 DNA reads as TGTGCCACTACGGCCGGTGGGCTTTATGGCTACACCTTC. It is translated as CATTAGGLYGYTF.

The table lists this clone with many counts. The J gene is TRBJ1-5, the V gene TRBV6-5, with D possibly being TRBD1 (5 bases). Between the trimmed V and J ends, which lost 2 bases and 6 bases, there was a span of 8 bases. The CDR3 consists of 13 residues. CDR1 is MNHEY, CDR2 SVGAGI, per germline. CDR3 sequence reads: CASSYEGSQPQHF. The CDR3 DNA reads TGTGCCAGCAGTTACGAGGGGTCTCAGCCCCAGCATTTT.

A remark on this clone: At one of its ends the junction is not consistent with the germline gene, which may arise from a read error. Other DNA sequences in this sample translate to the same CDR3. The V and J genes are TRBV27 and TRBJ1-2; D ambiguous. The CDR3 is made up of 15 amino acids. The V gene's germline CDR1 is MNHEY and CDR2 SMNVEV (reference sequence). The CDR3 nucleotides read TGTGCCAGCAGTTTTAGACCGACAACTAACTATGGCTACACCTTT. It codes for CASSFRPTTNYGYTF.

This clone is medium-sized within its sample. The chain is built from TRBV5-1 and TRBJ2-7; D gene uncertain. Deletions cut 1 base from V and 6 bases from J, with 8 bases between. The CDR3 length is 12 residues. The V gene's germline CDR1 is SGHRS and CDR2 YFSETQ. CDR3 in DNA: TGCGCCAGCAGCTTGTTAGGCGTCGAGCAGTACTTC. As protein: CASSLLGVEQYF.